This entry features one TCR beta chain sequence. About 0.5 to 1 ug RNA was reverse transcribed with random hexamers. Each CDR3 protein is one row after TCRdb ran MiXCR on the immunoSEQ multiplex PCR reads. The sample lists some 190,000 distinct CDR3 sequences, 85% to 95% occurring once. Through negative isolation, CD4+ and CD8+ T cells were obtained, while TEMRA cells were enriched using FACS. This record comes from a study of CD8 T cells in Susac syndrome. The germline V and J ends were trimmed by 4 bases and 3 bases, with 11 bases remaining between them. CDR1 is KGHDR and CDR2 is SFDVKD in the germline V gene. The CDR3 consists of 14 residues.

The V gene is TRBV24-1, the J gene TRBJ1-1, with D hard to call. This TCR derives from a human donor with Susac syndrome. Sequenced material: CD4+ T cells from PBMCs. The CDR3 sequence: CATSDPGSDTEAFF. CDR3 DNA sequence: TGTGCCACCAGTGACCCTGGGTCGGACACTGAAGCTTTCTTT.